This T cell receptor beta chain was recovered during a study of cytomegalovirus exposure and HLA in healthy donors. Overall study results and limits: A highly shared variant cluster was judged a likely technical artifact. Listed as cytomegalovirus-associated were more than 150 TCR beta chains. 87-base-pair reads could not separate some V segments, including TRBV6-2 and TRBV6-3.

PCR involved 60 Vbeta and 13 Jbeta primers. Source study methods: About 11 million of the about 80 million unique TCR beta chains counted in a later analysis were shared. Sequencing used immunoSEQ multiplex PCR; TCRdb keeps in-frame clones, though not all of them. Clonal size and the V and J genes are those of that table, whereas D and trimming came from the DNA. Among under 170,000 clones listed, around 60% were seen once. The CDR3 totals 15 residues. Trimming at V came to 5 bases and at J to 5 bases, leaving 9 bases not matched to a gene. Germline CDR1 is SGHAT and CDR2 is FQNNGV. Notes on this clone: Its antigen is still unknown.

This clonotype originated in a woman aged 60-75 years in good health and CMV-seropositive. Sequencing was done on a sample of PBMCs. The chain has TRBV11-2 and TRBJ2-1; 7 bases fit TRBD2. Written as DNA, the CDR3 is TGTGCCAGCAGCCCAGGCGGGAGACCCGACAATGAGCAGTTCTTC. Its protein product is CASSPGGRPDNEQFF. The variable domain in full, with the rest retrieved from reference TRBV11-2 and TRBJ2-1, is EAGVAQSPRYKIIEKRQSVAFWCNPISGHATLYWYQQILGQGPKLLIQFQNNGVVDDSQLPKDRFSAERLKGVDSTLKIQPAKLEDSAVYLCASSPGGRPDNEQFFGPGTRLTVL.